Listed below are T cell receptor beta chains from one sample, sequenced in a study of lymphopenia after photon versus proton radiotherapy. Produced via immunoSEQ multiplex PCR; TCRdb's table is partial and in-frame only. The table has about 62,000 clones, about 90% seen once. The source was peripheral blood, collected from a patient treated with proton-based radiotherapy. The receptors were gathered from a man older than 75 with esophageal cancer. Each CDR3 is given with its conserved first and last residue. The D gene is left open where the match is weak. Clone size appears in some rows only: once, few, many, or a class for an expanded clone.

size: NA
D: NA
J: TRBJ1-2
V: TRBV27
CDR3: CASSRQGFVSAGYGYTF
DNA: TGTGCCAGCAGCCGGCAGGGGTTTGTATCGGCTGGCTATGGCTACACCTTC

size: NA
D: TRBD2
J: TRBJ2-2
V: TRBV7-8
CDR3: CASSLGGAGDFGELFF
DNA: TGTGCCAGCAGCTTAGGTGGCGCGGGAGACTTCGGGGAGCTGTTTTTT

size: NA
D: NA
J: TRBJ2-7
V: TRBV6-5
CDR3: CASSYGAGDYEQYF
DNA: TGTGCCAGCAGTTACGGGGCCGGGGACTACGAGCAGTACTTC

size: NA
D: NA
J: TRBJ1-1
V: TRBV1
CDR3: CTSSPTLAGLNTEAFF
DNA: TGCACCAGCAGCCCAACCTTGGCAGGGTTGAACACTGAAGCTTTCTTT

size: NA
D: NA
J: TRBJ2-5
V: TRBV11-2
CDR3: CASSLALRETQYF
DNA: TGTGCCAGCAGCTTGGCCCTCCGAGAGACCCAGTACTTC

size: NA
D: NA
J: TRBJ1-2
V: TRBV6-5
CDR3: CASSLGYGYTF
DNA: TGTGCCAGCAGTTTGGGTTATGGCTACACCTTC

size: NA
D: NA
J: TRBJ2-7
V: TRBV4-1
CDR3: CASSQEVLGLEQYF
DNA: TGCGCCAGCAGCCAAGAGGTGCTAGGTCTGGAGCAGTACTTC

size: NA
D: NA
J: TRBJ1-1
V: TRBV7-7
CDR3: CASSPTGLAEAFF
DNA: TGTGCCAGCAGCCCGACAGGTCTCGCTGAAGCTTTCTTT

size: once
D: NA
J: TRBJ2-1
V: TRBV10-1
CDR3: CASSLGDEQFF
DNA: TGCGCCAGCAGTCTGGGCGATGAGCAGTTCTTC

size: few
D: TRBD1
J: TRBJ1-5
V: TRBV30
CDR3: CAWSPGQGGQPQHF
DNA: TGTGCCTGGAGCCCCGGACAGGGAGGTCAGCCCCAGCATTTT

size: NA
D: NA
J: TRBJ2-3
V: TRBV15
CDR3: CATSRDDLSDTQYF
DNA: TGTGCCACCAGCAGAGATGACCTTTCCGATACGCAGTATTTT

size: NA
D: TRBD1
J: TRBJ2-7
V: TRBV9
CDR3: CASSAAGTGDYEQYF
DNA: TGTGCCAGCAGCGCAGCCGGGACAGGAGACTACGAGCAGTACTTC

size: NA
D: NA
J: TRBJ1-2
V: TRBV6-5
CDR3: CASSTDRRSYTF
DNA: TGTGCCAGCAGCACGGACAGACGGAGCTACACCTTC

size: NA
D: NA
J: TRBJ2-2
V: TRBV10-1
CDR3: CASSESIAATNTGELFF
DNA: TGCGCCAGCAGTGAGTCGATAGCCGCTACGAACACCGGGGAGCTGTTTTTT

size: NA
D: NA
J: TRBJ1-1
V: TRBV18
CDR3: CASSPPDTVEAFF
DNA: TGTGCCAGCTCACCACCTGACACGGTTGAAGCTTTCTTT

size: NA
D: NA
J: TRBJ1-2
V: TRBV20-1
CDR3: CSPGGYTF
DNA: TGCAGCCCGGGTGGCTACACCTTC

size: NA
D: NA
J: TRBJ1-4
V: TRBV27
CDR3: CASSLFSQGGEKLFF
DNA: TGTGCCAGCAGTTTATTTTCTCAGGGAGGTGAAAAACTGTTTTTT

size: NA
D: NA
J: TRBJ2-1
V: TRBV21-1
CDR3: CASRFLCREVCICTDNEQFF
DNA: TGTGCCAGCAGATTCCTATGTCGGGAGGTTTGTATTTGCACCGACAATGAGCAGTTCTTC

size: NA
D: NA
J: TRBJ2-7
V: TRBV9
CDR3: CASSAQTGTLQYF
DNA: TGTGCCAGCAGCGCCCAGACTGGGACATTACAGTACTTC

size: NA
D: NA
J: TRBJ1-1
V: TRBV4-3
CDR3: CASSQRQNTEAFF
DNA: TGCGCCAGCAGCCAGCGGCAGAACACTGAAGCTTTCTTT

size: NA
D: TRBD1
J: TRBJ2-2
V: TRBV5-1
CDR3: CASSLEGTANTGELFF
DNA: TGCGCCAGCAGCTTAGAAGGGACAGCGAACACCGGGGAGCTGTTTTTT

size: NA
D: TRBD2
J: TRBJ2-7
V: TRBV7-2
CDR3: CASSSLTSGILYEQYF
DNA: TGTGCCAGCAGCTCTCTGACTAGCGGGATTCTCTACGAGCAGTACTTC

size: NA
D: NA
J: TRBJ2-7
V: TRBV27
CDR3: CASSHRDPYEQYF
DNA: TGTGCCAGCAGCCACAGGGACCCCTACGAGCAGTACTTC

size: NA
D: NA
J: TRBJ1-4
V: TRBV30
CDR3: CAWRAGVDEKLFF
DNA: TGTGCCTGGAGAGCAGGGGTAGATGAAAAACTGTTTTTT

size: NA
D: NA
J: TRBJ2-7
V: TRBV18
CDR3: CASSPPGSVSYEQYF
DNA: TGTGCCAGCTCACCACCGGGTAGCGTCTCCTACGAGCAGTACTTC

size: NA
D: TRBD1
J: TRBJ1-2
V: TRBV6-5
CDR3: CASRGQNYGYTF
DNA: TGTGCCAGCAGGGGACAGAACTATGGCTACACCTTC

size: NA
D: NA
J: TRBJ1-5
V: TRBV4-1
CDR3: CASSQGRADNRGNQPQHF
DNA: TGCGCCAGCAGCCAAGGCCGGGCAGACAACAGAGGCAATCAGCCCCAGCATTTT

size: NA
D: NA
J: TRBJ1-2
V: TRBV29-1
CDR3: CSVEVDIQVHGYTF
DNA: TGCAGCGTTGAAGTGGATATTCAGGTTCATGGCTACACCTTC

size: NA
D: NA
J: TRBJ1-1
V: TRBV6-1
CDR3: CASRKTGNRAFF
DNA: TGTGCCAGCAGGAAAACAGGGAATCGAGCTTTCTTT

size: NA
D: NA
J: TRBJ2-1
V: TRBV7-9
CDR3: CASSLVLGGPQFF
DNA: TGTGCCAGCAGCTTAGTTCTTGGGGGCCCGCAGTTCTTC

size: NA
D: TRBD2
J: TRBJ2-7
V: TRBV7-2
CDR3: CASSSRGAYEQYF
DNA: TGTGCCAGCAGCTCGCGGGGGGCCTACGAGCAGTACTTC

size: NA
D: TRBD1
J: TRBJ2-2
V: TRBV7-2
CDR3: CASSRGQEIAGELFF
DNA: TGTGCCAGCAGCCGGGGACAGGAGATTGCCGGGGAGCTGTTTTTT

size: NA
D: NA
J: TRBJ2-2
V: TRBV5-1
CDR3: CASSLGGRNTGELFF
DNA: TGCGCCAGCAGCTTGGGAGGCAGAAACACCGGGGAGCTGTTTTTT

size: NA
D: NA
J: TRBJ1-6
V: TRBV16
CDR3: CASSQSGASPLHF
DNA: TGTGCCAGCAGCCAATCTGGGGCTTCACCCCTCCACTTT

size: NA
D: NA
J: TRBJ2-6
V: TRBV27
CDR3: CASSPRQGSGANVLTF
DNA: TGTGCCAGCAGTCCACGCCAGGGCTCTGGGGCCAACGTCCTGACTTTC

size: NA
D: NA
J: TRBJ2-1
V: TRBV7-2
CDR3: CASSSQGRSSYNEQFF
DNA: TGTGCCAGCAGCTCGCAGGGGCGGAGCTCCTACAATGAGCAGTTCTTC

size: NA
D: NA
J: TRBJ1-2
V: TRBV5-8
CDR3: CASSPRGRLYGYTF
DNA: TGTGCCAGCAGCCCCCGGGGACGGCTCTATGGCTACACCTTC

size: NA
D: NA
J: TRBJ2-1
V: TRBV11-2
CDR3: CASSSSDYYNEQFF
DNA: TGTGCCAGCAGCTCTAGCGATTACTACAATGAGCAGTTCTTC

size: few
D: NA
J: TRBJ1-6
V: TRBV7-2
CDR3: CASSEMVNSPLHF
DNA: TGTGCCAGCAGCGAGATGGTTAATTCACCCCTCCACTTT

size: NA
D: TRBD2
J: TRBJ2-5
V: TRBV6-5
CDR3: CASRPGLEETQYF
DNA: TGTGCCAGCAGGCCGGGACTAGAAGAGACCCAGTACTTC

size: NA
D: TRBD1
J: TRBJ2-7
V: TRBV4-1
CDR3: CASSQLSGTAFYEQYF
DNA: TGCGCCAGCAGCCAACTTTCCGGGACAGCATTCTACGAGCAGTACTTC

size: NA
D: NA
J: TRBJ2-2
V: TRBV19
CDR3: CASSIDSHTGELFF
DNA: TGTGCCAGTAGTATCGACAGTCACACCGGGGAGCTGTTTTTT

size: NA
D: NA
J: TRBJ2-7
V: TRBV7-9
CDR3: CASSLVLPGTYEQYF
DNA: TGTGCCAGCAGCTTAGTGCTGCCAGGGACCTACGAGCAGTACTTC

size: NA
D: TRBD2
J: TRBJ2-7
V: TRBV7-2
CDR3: CASRKAGGGYEQYF
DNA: TGTGCCAGCAGGAAAGCGGGAGGGGGATACGAGCAGTACTTC

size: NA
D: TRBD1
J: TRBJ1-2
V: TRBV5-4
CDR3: CASSLLGTGVGYTF
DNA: TGTGCCAGCAGCTTGTTGGGGACAGGGGTAGGCTACACCTTC

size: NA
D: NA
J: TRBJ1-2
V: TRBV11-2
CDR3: CASSLDLRQGNYGYTF
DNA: TGTGCCAGCAGCTTAGATCTCCGGCAGGGCAACTATGGCTACACCTTC

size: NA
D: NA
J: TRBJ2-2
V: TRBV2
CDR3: CASSEMGGTGELFF
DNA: TGTGCCAGCAGTGAAATGGGTGGAACCGGGGAGCTGTTTTTT

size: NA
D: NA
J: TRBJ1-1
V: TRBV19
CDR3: CASSISGNTEAFF
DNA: TGTGCCAGTAGTATCTCAGGGAACACTGAAGCTTTCTTT

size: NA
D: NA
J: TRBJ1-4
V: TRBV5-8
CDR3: CASSLKGWGAREKLFF
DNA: TGTGCCAGCAGCTTGAAGGGATGGGGGGCACGGGAAAAACTGTTTTTT

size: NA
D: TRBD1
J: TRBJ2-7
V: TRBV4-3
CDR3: CASSRGQGYEQYF
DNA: TGCGCCAGCAGCCGAGGACAGGGCTACGAGCAGTACTTC

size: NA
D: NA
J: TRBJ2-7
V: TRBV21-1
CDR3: CASSSGASSGF
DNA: TGTGCCAGCAGCAGCGGGGCTTCGAGTGGCTTC

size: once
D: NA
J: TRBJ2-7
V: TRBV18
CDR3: CASSPNQGMNEQYF
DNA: TGTGCCAGCTCACCGAATCAGGGGATGAACGAGCAGTACTTC

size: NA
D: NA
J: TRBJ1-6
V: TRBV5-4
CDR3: CASRQGSSYNSPLHF
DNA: TGTGCCAGCAGACAGGGCAGCTCCTATAATTCACCCCTCCACTTT